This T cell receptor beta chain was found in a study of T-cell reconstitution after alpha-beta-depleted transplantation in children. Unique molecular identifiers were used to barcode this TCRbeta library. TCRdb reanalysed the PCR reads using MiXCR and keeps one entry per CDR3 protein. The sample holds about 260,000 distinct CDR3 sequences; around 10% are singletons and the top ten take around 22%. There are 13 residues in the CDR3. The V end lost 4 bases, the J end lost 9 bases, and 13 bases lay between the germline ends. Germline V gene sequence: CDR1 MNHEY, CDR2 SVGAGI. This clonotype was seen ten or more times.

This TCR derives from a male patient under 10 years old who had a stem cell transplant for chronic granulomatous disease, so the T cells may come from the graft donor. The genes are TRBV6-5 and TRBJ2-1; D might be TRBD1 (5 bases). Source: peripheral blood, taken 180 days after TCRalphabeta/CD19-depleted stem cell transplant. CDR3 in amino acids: CASSSRVQSEQFF. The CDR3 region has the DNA TGTGCCAGCAGTTCCAGGGTTCAGAGTGAGCAGTTCTTC.